This T cell receptor (beta chain) was sequenced in a study of spatial heterogeneity in lung cancer (dated by TCRdb to between 2019 and 2020). Regarding the complete study: Beta-chain transcripts were consistently detected in greater numbers than alpha-chain transcripts, which likely reflected higher beta-chain transcript abundance. In tumor regions, TCR transcript counts showed a strong correlation with a T cell transcriptional module score from matched bulk RNA-seq. In the raw uncorrected reads, each unique combination of TCR and UMI appeared on average more than ten times. In non-small cell lung cancer, the study made a quantitative comparison of TCR alpha and beta repertoires among multiple tumor regions, matched nontumor lung and blood. The study linked features of the TCR repertoire to counts of nonsynonymous mutations, which were determined by whole-exome sequencing of tumor tissue. Both alpha and beta chains were TCR-sequenced in approximately 200 tumor regions, fewer than 80 matched nontumor lung samples and around 54 PBMC samples obtained at surgery. Results the study describes overall, beyond this receptor: Additional single-cell paired TCR alpha and beta sequencing was considered necessary to confirm, at a functional level, the hypothesis that regional TCRs recognize regional mutations. TCR-seq coverage of tumor T cells was estimated to be only about 7% for alpha chains and more than 11% for beta chains. Counts of ubiquitous and regional expanded TCRs correlated with counts of ubiquitous and regional nonsynonymous mutations, respectively. The tumor nonsynonymous mutation count correlated with the number of expanded intratumoral alpha and beta TCRs.

In the paper's terms, the time point label means: sample taken at primary tumor resection. Donors were over 60 patients with early-stage, untreated non-small cell lung cancer from the lung TRACERx cohort. TCR sequencing used whole RNA extracted from tumor and nontumor lung tissue, or from cryopreserved PBMC samples, without cell sorting. Only patients for whom sufficient RNA was available from at least two tumor regions were selected for TCR sequencing. Before selection, tumor and adjacent nontumor lung specimens were reviewed by a lung pathologist. This clonotype is considered medium-sized (0.01 to 0.1%). The specificity of this receptor is unknown. No much larger clone is present one base from it, and per-base qualities are unavailable. The library was prepared using 5' RACE. The sequencer listed for this sample is NextSeq 500. To allow correction of PCR and sequencing errors, the TCR library protocol tagged every TCR cDNA molecule with a unique molecular identifier. The original pipeline was this. TCR identification, UMI-based error correction and CDR3 extraction were all carried out with Decombinator tools. TCRs above a frequency of 2 per 1,000, corresponding to the top 1% of the tumor frequency distribution, were defined as expanded. Expanded tumor TCRs were classed as regional if statistically deemed absent (corrected P<0.05) from at least one tumor region, otherwise ubiquitous. Renyi diversity was calculated using the R vegan package after each repertoire was subsampled 100 times to 5,000 TCRs. CDR3 similarity networks were built from amino acid triplet string-kernel similarity, with CDR3s being connected when pairwise similarity was above 0.82. TCRdb took the public reads, trimmed them with fastp at Q25, ran MiXCR for clone calling and kept in-frame beta chains. Entries are consolidated by CDR3 protein sequence, retaining the most common genes and DNA. These V and J calls rely on TCRdb rather than the paper's analysis. The sample yields thousands of distinct CDR3 sequences; roughly 8.7% were counted once. More than 4% of the sample rests with the top ten.

This TCR came from a male donor with early-stage non-small cell lung cancer. The source material was lung tumor tissue, sampled at surgery.

The CDR3 protein: CASSAGLAGLQETQYF. The DNA sequence reads TGTGCCAGCAGCGCAGGACTAGCGGGACTGCAAGAGACCCAGTACTTC. The rearranged chain carries TRBV9 and TRBJ2-5, and 12 junction bases match TRBD2. Spanning cysteine to phenylalanine, the CDR3 consists of 16 amino acids. The kept DNA is CDR3 alone, 48 bases in frame from the first base. Trimming leaves V shorter by 3 bases and J shorter by 2 bases, with the junction holding 5 bases beyond the gene matches. CDR1 is given as SGDLS and CDR2 as YYNGEE, both from the germline V gene.